This TCR beta chain originates from a study of blood T cell repertoires in COVID-19. Study at large: Researchers got acute and convalescent COVID-19 samples from the United States, Italy and Spain. Nucleic acid was either cDNA or gDNA, and it came from T cells, B-cell-depleted T cells, or PBMCs.

Authors' methods: From reference gene primer amplification, estimates of nucleated cell counts were derived. The assay was immunoSEQ multiplex PCR, and TCRdb's table has in-frame clones only and misses some. From that table come the V and J calls and clone size; the DNA was used to work out D and trimming. The data contain some 190,000 clones, approximately 80% of them singletons. The junction had 5 bases not matched to a gene; V was cut back by 6 bases and J by 4 bases. This CDR3 is 14 amino acids long. The germline V gene has CDR1 SNHLY and CDR2 FYNNEI. This clone was seen once. The chain employs TRBV2 and TRBJ1-3; 8 bases agree with TRBD1. The sequence derives from a man aged 60-69 years with acute or convalescent COVID-19. Sequencing used peripheral blood. DNA of the CDR3: TGTGCCAGCAGCGAGACAGGGGAGGGAAACACCATATATTTT. Protein product: CASSETGEGNTIYF.